The source of this TCR beta chain is a study of identical twins. Findings and limits, study-wide: The study based its conclusions on cross-sectional statistical analysis and did not follow the same donors. Insertions were reduced in abundant cord blood beta clonotypes but not in memory repertoires.

About this clonotype itself: Its antigen is not known.

It was template switching that added a universal primer site, and there were unique molecular identifiers on the cDNA. TCRdb re-analysed the 5' RACE reads in MiXCR, keeping a single row per CDR3 protein. The profile shows 460,000 or so distinct CDR3 sequences, 14% of them singletons. There are 15 residues in the CDR3. V was pared by 4 bases and J by 7 bases, with 6 bases of the junction left unmatched. Germline loops: CDR1 MDHEN, CDR2 SYDVKM. These same data were also listed under a study on yellow fever vaccine responses in identical twins.

Sequences were obtained from CD4+ T cells sorted from blood. The V call is TRBV28, the J call TRBJ2-7; the match to TRBD2 covers 14 bases. This TCR came from a woman aged 18-35 years in good health. The CDR3 bases are TGTGCCAGCAGTTCCCGGGGACTAGCGGGAGTTGAGCAGTACTTC. Translated: CASSSRGLAGVEQYF.